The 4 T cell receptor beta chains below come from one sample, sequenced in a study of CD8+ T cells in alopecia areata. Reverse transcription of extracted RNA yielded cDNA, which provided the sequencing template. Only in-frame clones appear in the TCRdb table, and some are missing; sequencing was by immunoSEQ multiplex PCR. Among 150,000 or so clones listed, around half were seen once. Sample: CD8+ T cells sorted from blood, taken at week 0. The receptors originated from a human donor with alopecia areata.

CDR3 region: CASSQAREQFF. Here the CDR3 DNA reads TGTGCCAGCAGCCAAGCCAGAGAGCAGTTCTTC. The chain uses TRBV14 and TRBJ2-1, with D uncertain. V dropped 1 base and J dropped 10 bases, with 5 bases sitting between them. The CDR3 is 11 amino acids. Germline loops: CDR1 SGHDN, CDR2 FVKESK.

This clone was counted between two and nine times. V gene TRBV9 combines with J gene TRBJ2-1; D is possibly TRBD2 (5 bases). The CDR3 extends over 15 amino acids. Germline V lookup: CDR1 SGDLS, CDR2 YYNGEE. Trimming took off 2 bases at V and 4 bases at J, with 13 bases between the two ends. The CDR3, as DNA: TGTGCCAGCAGCGTTCGGGGAGCCGAATACAATGAGCAGTTCTTC. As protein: CASSVRGAEYNEQFF.

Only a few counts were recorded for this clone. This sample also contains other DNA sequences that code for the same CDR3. The CDR3 here is CSVDRNTEAFF. The CDR3 nucleotides are TGCAGCGTTGACCGGAACACTGAAGCTTTCTTT. The rearrangement links TRBV29-1 to TRBJ1-1; D not certain. Trimming pared 3 bases from V and 1 base from J, leaving 3 bases between. Germline V gives CDR1 SQVTM, CDR2 ANQGSEA. This CDR3 comprises 11 residues.

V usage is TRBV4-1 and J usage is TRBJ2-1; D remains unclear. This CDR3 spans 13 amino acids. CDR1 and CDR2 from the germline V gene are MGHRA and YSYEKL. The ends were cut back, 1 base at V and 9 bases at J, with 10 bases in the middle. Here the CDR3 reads CASSQAEDVEQFF. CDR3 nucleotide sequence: TGCGCCAGCAGCCAAGCCGAGGACGTTGAGCAGTTCTTC.